These T cell receptor beta chains were read from a single sample in a study of control samples from healthy donors and cancer patients. TCRdb keeps only in-frame clones here, not all; method: immunoSEQ multiplex PCR. The data hold more than 85,000 clones, with around nine tenths observed a single time. The specimen sequenced was PBMCs. The source is a woman aged 60-75 years with lung cancer. The CDR3 runs from the conserved cysteine through the conserved F or W. The order of the fields is D gene, clone size, J gene, CDR3 length, V gene, CDR3 protein, CDR3 DNA. D genes are given only for firm matches. Where a row states a size, it is once, few, many or the class of an expanded clone; other rows omit it.

- | - | TRBJ1-2 | 14 | TRBV6-2/TRBV6-3 | CASSRTQGPYGYTF | TGTGCCAGCAGTAGAACACAGGGACCCTATGGCTACACCTTC
- | - | TRBJ2-7 | 12 | TRBV12-3/TRBV12-4 | CASSFDSGEQYF | TGTGCCAGCAGTTTCGACTCCGGGGAGCAGTACTTC
TRBD1 | - | TRBJ1-2 | 13 | TRBV12-3/TRBV12-4 | CASSPQGALGYTF | TGTGCCAGCAGTCCTCAGGGGGCGCTTGGCTACACCTTC
- | - | TRBJ1-3 | 16 | TRBV3-1/TRBV3-2 | CASSQDGLISGNTIYF | TGTGCCAGCAGCCAAGATGGGTTAATCTCTGGAAACACCATATATTTT
TRBD2 | few | TRBJ2-5 | 17 | TRBV6-6 | CASSPWPSGVDGETQYF | TGTGCCAGCAGTCCATGGCCTAGCGGTGTCGACGGGGAGACCCAGTACTTC
- | once | TRBJ2-3 | 15 | TRBV6-2/TRBV6-3 | CASSWTGTTADTQYF | TGTGCCAGCAGTTGGACGGGAACGACAGCAGATACGCAGTATTTT
- | - | TRBJ2-7 | 13 | TRBV5-1 | CASSLIVGDEQYF | TGCGCCAGCAGCCTGATCGTGGGAGACGAGCAGTACTTC
TRBD2 | - | TRBJ2-5 | 14 | TRBV12-5 | CASGFRTSQETQYF | TGTGCTAGTGGTTTCCGGACTAGCCAAGAGACCCAGTACTTC
TRBD1 | - | TRBJ1-5 | 14 | TRBV6-5 | CASTLQGRIQPQHF | TGTGCCAGCACTTTACAGGGGAGGATTCAGCCCCAGCATTTT
- | - | TRBJ2-5 | 16 | TRBV3-1/TRBV3-2 | CASSQGGAGPRETQYF | TGTGCCAGCAGCCAAGGTGGGGCGGGTCCCAGAGAGACCCAGTACTTC
- | - | TRBJ2-1 | 14 | TRBV4-1 | CASSQARGHNEQFF | TGCGCCAGCAGCCAGGCCAGGGGCCACAATGAGCAGTTCTTC
- | few | TRBJ2-3 | 14 | TRBV5-1 | CASSPGPSTDTQYF | TGCGCCAGCAGCCCGGGACCCAGCACAGATACGCAGTATTTT
- | - | TRBJ1-1 | 15 | TRBV6-6 | CASSPEGRLGTEAFF | TGTGCCAGCAGTCCCGAAGGAAGGCTGGGCACTGAAGCTTTCTTT
- | - | TRBJ1-4 | 16 | TRBV3-1/TRBV3-2 | CASSPSSPATNEKLFF | TGTGCCAGCAGCCCCTCCTCGCCGGCAACTAATGAAAAACTGTTTTTT
- | - | TRBJ1-5 | 12 | TRBV29-1 | CSVRDSNQPQHF | TGCAGCGTCCGGGACAGCAATCAGCCCCAGCATTTT
- | - | TRBJ2-7 | 15 | TRBV2 | CASKVQWLFSYEQYF | TGTGCCAGCAAGGTACAATGGCTGTTCTCCTACGAGCAGTACTTC
- | - | TRBJ2-7 | 15 | TRBV5-4 | CASRAGRGLSYEQYF | TGTGCCAGCAGAGCTGGTAGGGGCCTCTCCTACGAGCAGTACTTC
- | few | TRBJ1-2 | 12 | TRBV3-1/TRBV3-2 | CASSRVQYGYTF | TGTGCCAGCAGCCGAGTACAGTATGGCTACACCTTC
- | - | TRBJ2-3 | 17 | TRBV4-1 | CASSQDARASSTDTQYF | TGCGCCAGCAGCCAAGACGCCAGGGCATCTAGCACAGATACGCAGTATTTT
- | - | TRBJ1-3 | 16 | TRBV11-2 | CASSFEGGSTGNTIYF | TGTGCCAGCAGCTTCGAAGGGGGATCTACTGGAAACACCATATATTTT
TRBD1 | - | TRBJ1-6 | 14 | TRBV19 | CASSTGTANSPLHF | TGTGCCAGTAGTACCGGGACAGCAAATTCACCCCTCCACTTT
- | - | TRBJ2-1 | 15 | TRBV6-1 | CASSEQGFSYNEQFF | TGTGCCAGCAGTGAACAGGGATTCTCCTACAATGAGCAGTTCTTC
- | - | TRBJ2-2 | 14 | TRBV29-1 | CSTGGVGNTGELFF | TGCAGCACCGGCGGGGTAGGGAACACCGGGGAGCTGTTTTTT
- | - | TRBJ2-7 | 13 | TRBV5-1 | CASSLDPGYEQYF | TGCGCCAGCAGCTTGGACCCCGGGTACGAGCAGTACTTC
TRBD1 | - | TRBJ1-5 | 14 | TRBV6-2/TRBV6-3 | CASSPDRGGRPQHF | TGTGCCAGCAGCCCAGACAGGGGAGGGAGGCCCCAGCATTTT
- | few | TRBJ2-1 | 12 | TRBV28 | CAIDGLYNEQFF | TGTGCCATCGACGGGCTCTACAATGAGCAGTTCTTC
TRBD1 | - | TRBJ1-6 | 20 | TRBV27 | CASRKGATGSSSSYNSPLHF | TGTGCCAGCAGGAAAGGGGCGACAGGGAGTTCGAGCTCCTATAATTCACCCCTCCACTTT
TRBD2 | once | TRBJ2-1 | 15 | TRBV5-1 | CASSFQLAGEDEQFF | TGCGCCAGCAGCTTTCAACTAGCGGGAGAAGATGAGCAGTTCTTC
- | - | TRBJ1-2 | 13 | TRBV3-1/TRBV3-2 | CASSQVQGSGYTF | TGTGCCAGCAGCCAAGTCCAGGGTAGTGGCTACACCTTC
TRBD2 | - | TRBJ2-7 | 17 | TRBV5-1 | CASSPPWSGISSYEQYF | TGCGCCAGCAGCCCCCCGTGGAGCGGGATTAGCTCCTACGAGCAGTACTTC
- | - | TRBJ1-1 | 13 | TRBV29-1 | CSVAQGPYTEAFF | TGCAGCGTTGCCCAGGGTCCGTACACTGAAGCTTTCTTT
- | once | TRBJ2-5 | 14 | TRBV7-7 | CASSPGATQETQYF | TGTGCTAGCAGCCCAGGTGCGACCCAAGAGACCCAGTACTTC
TRBD2 | - | TRBJ2-7 | 14 | TRBV6-6 | CASIYGGLAGEQYF | TGTGCCAGCATCTACGGGGGGCTAGCGGGCGAGCAGTACTTC
TRBD1 | - | TRBJ1-1 | 15 | TRBV27 | CASSSGQGADTEAFF | TGTGCCAGCAGTTCCGGACAGGGGGCGGACACTGAAGCTTTCTTT
TRBD1 | - | TRBJ1-2 | 19 | TRBV4-1 | CASSQGRTGGPLPAYGYTF | TGCGCCAGCAGCCAAGGCAGAACAGGGGGCCCACTCCCAGCGTATGGCTACACCTTC
- | - | TRBJ1-6 | 17 | TRBV21-1 | CASSESRLFVGNSPLHF | TGTGCCAGCAGCGAAAGTCGGCTCTTTGTGGGGAACTCACCCCTCCACTTT
- | - | TRBJ1-5 | 13 | TRBV12-5 | CASGSVGDQPQHF | TGTGCTAGTGGCTCGGTGGGGGATCAGCCCCAGCATTTT
- | once | TRBJ2-2 | 15 | TRBV11-2 | CASSLQAINTGELFF | TGTGCCAGCAGCTTACAAGCGATAAACACCGGGGAGCTGTTTTTT
TRBD1 | - | TRBJ1-4 | 16 | TRBV15 | CATSRDGGQGREKLFF | TGTGCCACCAGCAGAGATGGGGGACAGGGTCGGGAAAAACTGTTTTTT
- | few | TRBJ1-1 | 12 | TRBV3-1/TRBV3-2 | CASSREERKAFF | TGTGCCAGCAGCCGGGAGGAGCGAAAAGCTTTCTTT
- | - | TRBJ1-1 | 16 | TRBV6-2/TRBV6-3 | CASSYSSAPGGTEAFF | TGTGCCAGCAGTTACTCGTCAGCCCCTGGAGGCACTGAAGCTTTCTTT
TRBD2 | - | TRBJ2-1 | 14 | TRBV25-1 | CASRGLSPYNEQFF | TGTGCCAGCAGGGGACTATCCCCATACAATGAGCAGTTCTTC
TRBD1 | few | TRBJ1-2 | 16 | TRBV19 | CASSPEYRGRDYGYTF | TGTGCCAGTAGTCCTGAATACAGGGGACGGGACTATGGCTACACCTTC
- | - | TRBJ1-1 | 14 | TRBV10-3 | CAIRGGGLNTEAFF | TGTGCCATCAGGGGGGGCGGGCTGAACACTGAAGCTTTCTTT
- | - | TRBJ1-4 | 13 | TRBV6-2/TRBV6-3 | CASSYPDREKLFF | TGTGCCAGCAGTTACCCCGACAGGGAAAAACTGTTTTTT
- | - | TRBJ1-6 | 17 | TRBV3-1/TRBV3-2 | CASSQDGGGLYNSPLHF | TGTGCCAGCAGCCAAGATGGGGGAGGTTTGTATAATTCACCCCTCCACTTT
TRBD2 | - | TRBJ2-5 | 16 | TRBV3-1/TRBV3-2 | CASSQEGGGALETQYF | TGTGCCAGCAGCCAAGAGGGCGGGGGGGCCCTAGAGACCCAGTACTTC
- | - | TRBJ1-6 | 15 | TRBV9 | CASSEVADYNSPLHF | TGTGCCAGCAGTGAAGTGGCAGACTATAATTCACCCCTCCACTTT
TRBD1 | once | TRBJ2-7 | 14 | TRBV20-1 | CSASPGTGAYEQYF | TGCAGTGCTAGTCCCGGGACAGGGGCCTACGAGCAGTACTTC
- | - | TRBJ1-2 | 15 | TRBV7-9 | CASSLDSLQGYGYTF | TGTGCCAGCAGCTTAGATTCTTTACAGGGCTATGGCTACACCTTC
- | - | TRBJ1-1 | 15 | TRBV7-9 | CASLRFGGLNTEAFF | TGTGCCAGCTTGCGCTTCGGCGGGCTGAACACTGAAGCTTTCTTT
TRBD2 | - | TRBJ2-7 | 14 | TRBV6-5 | CASRRSSGSYEQYF | TGTGCCAGCAGAAGATCTAGCGGTTCCTACGAGCAGTACTTC
TRBD2 | - | TRBJ2-3 | 16 | TRBV5-1 | CASSLGTSLSTDTQYF | TGCGCCAGCAGCTTAGGGACTAGCCTTAGCACAGATACGCAGTATTTT
- | - | TRBJ2-3 | 15 | TRBV6-5 | CASRRTGGVTDTQYF | TGTGCCAGCAGACGAACAGGTGGAGTCACAGATACGCAGTATTTT
- | - | TRBJ2-1 | 12 | TRBV9 | CASSAGLGEQFF | TGTGCCAGCAGCGCGGGGCTCGGTGAGCAGTTCTTC
- | few | TRBJ1-5 | 15 | TRBV7-2 | CASSETGLGNQPQHF | TGTGCCAGCAGCGAAACAGGTTTGGGCAATCAGCCCCAGCATTTT
TRBD1 | - | TRBJ1-3 | 17 | TRBV19 | CASRTTTGGFSGNTIYF | TGTGCCAGTAGAACGACGACAGGGGGATTCTCTGGAAACACCATATATTTT
- | once | TRBJ1-6 | 14 | TRBV5-8 | CASSLSRGNSPLHF | TGTGCCAGCAGCTTATCCAGGGGTAATTCACCCCTCCACTTT
- | - | TRBJ1-1 | 16 | TRBV9 | CASSPRTGTGDTEAFF | TGTGCCAGCAGCCCCCGTACAGGGACTGGGGACACTGAAGCTTTCTTT